Listed here are 31 T cell receptor beta chains from one sample, sequenced in a study of blood T cells in healthy people across ages. PCR was performed a second time for roughly 7 to 12 cycles using a sample-barcoded 5' primer and a J-beta primer mix. One entry per CDR3 protein, called by TCRdb with MiXCR from the 5' RACE reads. The data show 1.2 million to 1.5 million distinct CDR3 sequences, roughly 59% seen once. Source material: blood. The receptors shown here come from a man aged 18 to 29 in good health.

This clonotype came up a few times. CDR3 sequence: CASSLGHSVPYEQYF. CDR3 nucleotides: TGTGCCAGCAGCCTCGGACACAGCGTGCCCTACGAGCAGTACTTC. The V and J genes are TRBV7-2 and TRBJ2-4; TRBD1 might be the D (5 bases). The J call may not be correct, given that the DNA end is closer to TRBJ2-7. The CDR3 runs to 15 residues. CDR1 and CDR2 (germline): SGHTA, FQGNSA.

This chain connects TRBV29-1 to TRBJ1-2, with D perhaps matching TRBD1 (5 bases). The CDR3 has 14 amino acids. V was cut by 1 base and J by 4 bases, with 13 bases left in between. CDR1 is SQVTM, CDR2 ANQGSEA, per germline. CDR3 residues: CSVEVEAGFYGYTF. The CDR3 region has the DNA TGCAGCGTTGAAGTGGAGGCAGGGTTCTATGGCTACACCTTC. The entire variable domain, with the rest obtained from reference TRBV29-1 and TRBJ1-2, is as follows: SAVISQKPSRDICQRGTSLTIQCQVDSQVTMMFWYRQQPGQSLTLIATANQGSEATYESGFVIDKFPISRPNLTFSTLTVSNMSPEDSSIYLCSVEVEAGFYGYTFGSGTRLTVV.

The gene calls are TRBV7-9 and TRBJ2-1, with 10 nucleotides matching TRBD2. In germline, CDR1 is SEHNR, CDR2 FQNEAQ (reference sequence). The CDR3 contains 17 residues. Trimming removed 1 base from V and 7 bases from J; junction bases left unmatched: 10. In DNA, the CDR3 is TGTGCCAGCAGCTTAGATTCGGCTAGCGGGAGATCTAATGAGCAGTTCTTC. Residues: CASSLDSASGRSNEQFF.

The chain joins TRBV4-3 to TRBJ2-7, with a tentative D call TRBD1 (6 bases). Germline CDR1 is LGHNA and CDR2 is YSLEER. V lost 0 bases, J lost 2 bases, and 17 bases lay in between. The CDR3 totals 17 residues. The CDR3 DNA is TGCGCCAGCAGCCAAGATCATATTGGTAGGGACACCTACGAGCAGTACTTC. The encoded protein is CASSQDHIGRDTYEQYF.

This clonotype was counted between two and nine times. The chain has TRBV4-3 and TRBJ1-6; TRBD1 is a possible D gene (6 bases). The CDR3 covers 15 residues. The ends were cut back, 4 bases at V and 7 bases at J, with 14 bases in the middle. The V gene's germline CDR1 is LGHNA and CDR2 YSLEER. The CDR3 DNA follows: TGCGCCAGCAGCCGAGTTACAGGGAACAATTCACCCCTCCACTTT. Residues: CASSRVTGNNSPLHF.

The chain recombines TRBV4-3 with TRBJ2-3; D may be TRBD2 (6 bases). Germline V gene sequence: CDR1 LGHNA, CDR2 YSLEER. Trimming pared 1 base from V and 3 bases from J, leaving 11 bases between. The CDR3 spans 15 residues. CDR3 loop: CASSQGIAATDTQYF. The CDR3 nucleotides read TGCGCCAGCAGCCAAGGTATAGCGGCAACAGATACGCAGTATTTT.

The rearrangement joins TRBV7-9 to TRBJ2-7; D gene ambiguous. V shed 1 base and J shed 3 bases, with 10 bases lying between them. This CDR3 has 14 amino acids. Germline V lookup: CDR1 SEHNR, CDR2 FQNEAQ (reference sequence). The CDR3 coding sequence is TGTGCCAGCAGCTTAGAGGGCAACCTCTACGAGCAGTACTTC. It specifies CASSLEGNLYEQYF.

This clonotype is a singleton in its sample. The rearrangement uses TRBV21-1 and TRBJ1-1. TRBV21-1 counts as a pseudogene. The CDR3 length is 16 residues. The CDR3 protein is CASSKEWGEVNTEAFF. In DNA, the CDR3 is TGTGCCAGCAGCAAAGAGTGGGGTGAGGTGAACACTGAAGCTTTCTTT.

The chain uses TRBV5-1 and TRBJ2-3; D may be TRBD2 (6 bases). CDR1 and CDR2 (germline): SGHRS, YFSETQ. This CDR3 comprises 16 residues. Deletions cut 5 bases from V and 2 bases from J, with 18 bases between. The CDR3 sequence is CASSSARGGDTDTQYF. CDR3 DNA: TGCGCCAGCAGTTCCGCCCGCGGCGGGGACACAGATACGCAGTATTTT.

In its sample, this clonotype was seen a few times. The genes are TRBV27 and TRBJ2-1; possibly TRBD2 for D (5 bases). The CDR3 has 14 residues. The V end lost 7 bases, the J end lost 8 bases, and 18 bases lay between the germline ends. The germline V gene encodes CDR1 MNHEY and CDR2 SMNVEV (reference sequence). The CDR3 sequence: CASMRRALGDEQFF. As DNA, the CDR3 is TGTGCCAGCATGCGGCGGGCCCTTGGCGATGAGCAGTTCTTC.

This clonotype was picked up many times. At one end, the junction sequence differs from germline, possibly due to a read error. The rearrangement uses TRBV5-1 and TRBJ2-1, with 10 bases lining up with TRBD2. The CDR3 is made up of 15 amino acids. Germline V gene lookup returns CDR1 SGHRS and CDR2 YFSETQ. This chain's CDR3 is CASSLGLAEYNEQFF. CDR3 DNA sequence: TGTGCCAGCAGCCTCGGACTAGCGGAATACAATGAGCAGTTCTTC.

The V and J genes are TRBV6-5 and TRBJ2-1, with TRBD2 matching over 10 bases. The germline gives CDR1 MNHEY, CDR2 SVGAGI. The CDR3 is 16 residues long. Germline trimming cut 1 base from V and 4 bases from J; bases unmatched to any gene: 4. The CDR3 sequence is CASSYYWTSGYNEQFF. CDR3 sequence (DNA): TGTGCCAGCAGTTACTACTGGACTAGCGGTTACAATGAGCAGTTCTTC.

J is TRBJ2-7 and V is TRBV11-2; D remains ambiguous. Germline CDR1 reads SGHAT; CDR2 reads FQNNGV. V lost 5 bases to trimming and J lost 5 bases, with 16 bases between them. This CDR3 has 14 amino acids. Here the CDR3 reads CASSAPGREDEQYF. In DNA form, the CDR3 reads TGTGCCAGCAGCGCACCCGGACGAGAAGACGAGCAGTACTTC.

About this clonotype: One junction end disagrees with the germline gene, perhaps due to a read error. This rearrangement joins TRBV6-2 or TRBV6-3 to TRBJ1-2; unclear D gene. Germline loops: CDR1 MNHEY, CDR2 SVGEGT. The CDR3 sequence is 11 residues long. The CDR3 reads CASSHSYGYTF. CDR3 sequence (DNA): TGTGCCAGCAGTCACTCCTATGGCTACACCTTC.

CDR3 sequence: CASSSEAGGGNEQFF. DNA for the CDR3: TGTGCCAGCAGCTCGGAAGCGGGAGGCGGAAATGAGCAGTTCTTC. The V call is TRBV4-2, the J call TRBJ2-1, with 9 positions matching TRBD2. Losses at the gene ends were 5 bases for V and 7 bases for J; bases not matched to a gene: 9. Germline CDR1 LGHNA, CDR2 YNFKEQ. The CDR3 runs to 15 residues.

This chain links TRBV3-1 with TRBJ1-6; D uncertain. Germline V gives CDR1 LGHDT, CDR2 YNNKEL (reference sequence). The CDR3 runs 14 residues. V was trimmed by 2 bases and J by 6 bases, leaving 8 bases between them. The CDR3 nucleotides read TGTGCCAGCAGCCAATATATCAGTAATTCACCCCTCCACTTT. Protein: CASSQYISNSPLHF.

The rearrangement links TRBV6-2 or TRBV6-3 to TRBJ2-7; D might be TRBD2 (5 bases). This CDR3 has 15 residues. Germline V gene sequence: CDR1 MNHEY, CDR2 SVGEGT. The V gene lost 3 bases and the J gene lost 0 bases, with 12 bases spanning the gap. DNA for the CDR3: TGTGCCAGCAGTTATGCCGGGAAGAGCTCCTACGAGCAGTACTTC. It codes for CASSYAGKSSYEQYF.

The chain joins TRBV4-1 to TRBJ2-1; TRBD1 agrees at 11 bases. This CDR3 comprises 16 residues. Per the germline V gene, CDR1 is MGHRA and CDR2 is YSYEKL. The V gene end was trimmed by 1 base and the J gene end by 8 bases; junction bases not matched to a gene: 7. The CDR3 nucleotides are TGCGCCAGCAGCCAAGGCCCGGGACAGGGGGTCTATGAGCAGTTCTTC. Translating it yields CASSQGPGQGVYEQFF.

This chain uses TRBV27 with TRBJ2-7, with a tentative D call TRBD2 (5 bases). The germline V gene encodes CDR1 MNHEY and CDR2 SMNVEV (reference sequence). The V gene lost 1 base and the J gene lost 2 bases, with 15 bases spanning the gap. The CDR3 runs to 16 residues. CDR3: CASSLFARGRAYEQYF. CDR3 nucleotides: TGTGCCAGCAGTTTATTCGCCCGGGGAAGGGCCTACGAGCAGTACTTC.

The J gene is TRBJ1-1, the V gene TRBV3-1; 11 bases map to TRBD1. The CDR3 covers 15 residues. Trimming at V came to 3 bases and at J to 4 bases, leaving 4 bases not matched to a gene. Germline V gene lookup returns CDR1 LGHDT and CDR2 YNNKEL (reference sequence). The CDR3 DNA sequence: TGTGCCAGCAGCCACGGACAGGGGGCGGCCACTGAAGCTTTCTTT. It specifies CASSHGQGAATEAFF.

The chain couples TRBV18 to TRBJ2-3, with D hard to call. CDR1 and CDR2 (germline): KGHSH, LQKENI. V dropped 5 bases and J dropped 0 bases, with 21 bases sitting between them. CDR3 length: 18 amino acids. For the CDR3, the DNA is TGTGCCAGCTCAGTTAAATTCCGGTTAGTTGCTAGCACAGATACGCAGTATTTT. Its protein product is CASSVKFRLVASTDTQYF.

The CDR3, as DNA: TGTGCCAGCAGCCCTTCGGGACTAGGCTCCTACGAGCAGTACTTC. This codes for CASSPSGLGSYEQYF. The chain has TRBV4-2 and TRBJ2-5; 8 bases agree with TRBD2. Near its end, the DNA agrees better with TRBJ2-7, so the J call may be wrong. Germline CDR1 is LGHNA and CDR2 is YNFKEQ. The CDR3 has 15 residues.

This clonotype was counted once. The V and J genes are TRBV20-1 and TRBJ2-1, with D possibly TRBD2 on 5 matching bases. Between the trimmed V and J ends, which lost 4 bases and 6 bases, there was a span of 13 bases. The CDR3 contains 13 residues. Germline V gene sequence: CDR1 DFQATT, CDR2 SNEGSKA (reference sequence). The CDR3 DNA reads as TGCAGTGCTAAGGACTCTCGGGGCAATGAGCAGTTCTTC. Protein: CSAKDSRGNEQFF.

The rearrangement uses TRBV5-6 and TRBJ1-2; D unclear. Trimming pared 2 bases from V and 5 bases from J, leaving 13 bases between. The CDR3 has 14 residues. CDR1 is SGHDT, CDR2 YYEEEE, per germline. The CDR3 DNA reads as TGTGCCAGCAGCTTCTTTCCCTTACTATATGGCTACACCTTC. Its translation is CASSFFPLLYGYTF.

The chain uses TRBV15 and TRBJ2-2; D gene ambiguous. The germline CDR1 and CDR2 sequences are LNHNV and YYDKDF (reference sequence). The CDR3 has 13 amino acids. V lost 8 bases, J lost 4 bases, and 11 bases lay in between. As DNA, the CDR3 is TGTGCCACCGGGTGGCAATCCACCGGGGAGCTGTTTTTT. Residues: CATGWQSTGELFF.

This clonotype was seen a handful of times. At one end the junction does not follow the germline gene, possibly because of a read error. The chain joins TRBV5-1 to TRBJ2-5; D unclear. The DNA end lines up better with TRBJ2-7; the J call may be wrong. The CDR3 is 12 amino acids. Germline CDR1 SGHRS, CDR2 YFSETQ. CDR3 residues: CASSQVANEQYF. The DNA for the CDR3 is TGTGCCAGCAGCCAGGTTGCAAACGAGCAGTACTTC.

This clonotype was seen a few times. The chain is built from TRBV29-1 and TRBJ1-1, with TRBD1 matching 7 bases. The CDR3 totals 13 residues. Germline V gene data show CDR1 as SQVTM and CDR2 as ANQGSEA. The junction had 6 bases not matched to a gene; V was cut back by 4 bases and J by 4 bases. The CDR3 reads CSVVDRESTEAFF. CDR3 bases: TGCAGCGTTGTTGACAGGGAAAGCACTGAAGCTTTCTTT.

This sequence joins TRBV7-2 and TRBJ2-1; TRBD1 matches at 8 bases. The DNA end is more similar to TRBJ2-7, so the J call may be wrong. The CDR3 consists of 15 residues. In germline, CDR1 is SGHTA, CDR2 FQGNSA. CDR3 region: CASSLASGGRNEQYF. CDR3 in DNA: TGTGCCAGCAGCTTAGCTTCAGGGGGCCGGAACGAGCAGTACTTC.

The chain uses TRBV7-2 and TRBJ1-4, with a weak D call TRBD1 (5 bases). Germline CDR1 is SGHTA and CDR2 is FQGNSA. Trimming removed 4 bases from V and 7 bases from J, with 13 bases in between. The CDR3 extends over 14 amino acids. The CDR3 protein is CASSSIPGFEKLFF. The CDR3 DNA is TGTGCCAGCAGCTCAATCCCAGGGTTTGAAAAACTGTTTTTT.

The rearrangement joins TRBV7-2 to TRBJ2-1, with 7 bases aligning to TRBD2. The ends lost 5 bases at V and 4 bases at J; junction bases unmatched: 17. This CDR3 has 18 residues. Germline CDR1 and CDR2: SGHTA and FQGNSA. The CDR3 nucleotides read TGTGCCAGCAGCAAAAACCCTTCCCCTCGAGCGGGATACAATGAGCAGTTCTTC. Translated: CASSKNPSPRAGYNEQFF.

This rearrangement joins TRBV6-2 or TRBV6-3 to TRBJ2-5; 7 bases match TRBD2. With V trimmed by 6 bases and J by 4 bases, 8 bases remained unmatched. The CDR3 length is 14 residues. CDR1 is MNHEY and CDR2 is SVGEGT in the germline V gene. The DNA of the CDR3 is TGTGCCAGCAGGACTAGCCGGGAGTCAGAGACCCAGTACTTC. Translated, it gives CASRTSRESETQYF.